The rows below give T cell receptor beta chains drawn from one sample of a study of early T cells in non-severe SARS-CoV-2 infection. A single record per CDR3 protein comes from TCRdb applying MiXCR to the 5' RACE reads. This sample has tens of thousands of distinct CDR3 sequences, with over 10% found just once. The specimen comprised whole blood, sampled at baseline. Every receptor here comes from an adult who was a healthcare worker with PCR-confirmed SARS-CoV-2 infection or an uninfected control (not recorded which). Each CDR3 is given with its conserved first and last residue. A D gene is named only where the DNA matches it firmly. Some rows mark clone size as missing; the rest say once, few, many or name a class of expanded clone.

j_call clone_size d_call v_call cdr3_nt cdr3_aa
TRBJ1-3 - TRBD1 TRBV7-6 TGTGCCAGCAGCTTAGATGGGGACAGACTGGGAGGAAACACCATATATTTT CASSLDGDRLGGNTIYF
TRBJ2-3 - - TRBV5-5 TGTGCCAGCAGCTTCCTCAGGGGCTTGAATTCGGATACGCAGTATTTT CASSFLRGLNSDTQYF
TRBJ2-7 - - TRBV5-6 TGTGCCAGCAGCGGGAGACTGGACTACGAGCAGTACTTC CASSGRLDYEQYF
TRBJ2-5 - - TRBV2 TGTGCCGGAGGTCCGATCCGGAGGGACAGTTACTTC CAGGPIRRDSYF
TRBJ2-2 - - TRBV7-6 TGTGCCAGCAGCTCCCATGAGACTGGGTACACCGGGGAGCTGTTTTTT CASSSHETGYTGELFF
TRBJ2-7 - TRBD2 TRBV7-6 TGTGCCAGCAGCCCGGGTAGGGCTAGGAGCGGGGCCTACGAGCAGTACTTC CASSPGRARSGAYEQYF
TRBJ1-4 many - TRBV25-1 TGTGCCAGCATGGGAAGGATCTTTGCAACTAATGAAAAACTGTTTTTT CASMGRIFATNEKLFF
TRBJ2-7 few - TRBV29-1 TGCAGCGTTGGGGGCGGCTACGAGCAGTACTTC CSVGGGYEQYF
TRBJ2-5 - - TRBV18 TGTGCCAGCTCACCACCCGCTCCCCAAGAGACCCAGTACTTC CASSPPAPQETQYF
TRBJ2-7 few TRBD1 TRBV7-9 TGTGCCAGCAGCTTGACAGGGTCTGGTTCCTACGAGCAGTACTTC CASSLTGSGSYEQYF
TRBJ1-1 - - TRBV10-3 TGTGCCATCAGTCCAGGGACCACTGAAGCTTTCTTT CAISPGTTEAFF